This entry lists 10 T cell receptor beta chains sequenced from one sample in a study of blood T cell repertoires in COVID-19. The data were produced by immunoSEQ multiplex PCR, yet TCRdb's version contains in-frame clones alone and is incomplete. The table records approximately 30,000 clones, 91% of them present only once. Input material: peripheral blood. These receptors came from a human donor in a cohort sampled during active COVID-19.

The genes are TRBV7-9 and TRBJ2-3; TRBD2 is a possible D gene (6 bases). The germline V and J ends were trimmed by 2 bases and 6 bases, with 9 bases remaining between them. Germline CDR1 SEHNR, CDR2 FQNEAQ (reference sequence). The CDR3 runs to 13 residues. The DNA of the CDR3 is TGTGCCAGCAGCTTACAGGGACTGGATACGCAGTATTTT. This codes for CASSLQGLDTQYF.

V usage is TRBV18 and J usage is TRBJ2-5; 9 positions match TRBD2. Germline-derived CDR1 and CDR2 are KGHSH and LQKENI. CDR3 length: 16 amino acids. The V and J ends lost 3 bases and 0 bases, in that order; junction bases with no gene match: 5. In DNA, the CDR3 is TGTGCCAGCTCACCGATTAGCGGGGGTTACCAAGAGACCCAGTACTTC. This translates into CASSPISGGYQETQYF.

For the CDR3, the DNA is TGTGCCAGCAGTAAACCGGGACAGGGGTTAAATGAGCAGTTCTTC. Translating gives CASSKPGQGLNEQFF. The chain combines TRBV6-5 with TRBJ2-1; 10 bases are shared with TRBD1. Germline CDR1 MNHEY, CDR2 SVGAGI. V lost 5 bases to trimming and J lost 7 bases; unmatched junction nucleotides: 8. CDR3 length equals 15 residues.

With respect to this clone: One junction end does not reproduce the germline sequence, and a read error may be involved. The rearrangement joins TRBV7-2 to TRBJ1-2, with a possible D match to TRBD1 (6 bases). The germline gives CDR1 SGHTA, CDR2 FQGNSA. The CDR3 consists of 13 residues. CDR3 DNA: TGTGCCAGCAGCTTGGGGGGGACATATACCAGATTCTTT. Translation gives CASSLGGTYTRFF.

This clone was seen just once. The V call is TRBV7-2, the J call TRBJ1-2; maybe TRBD1 (6 bases). Germline V gene lookup returns CDR1 SGHTA and CDR2 FQGNSA. The ends were cut back, 7 bases at V and 4 bases at J, with 22 bases in the middle. This CDR3 is built from 16 residues. The CDR3 DNA follows: TGTGCCAGCACCCCAACGGGGGGGCCAACGGGCTATGGCTACACCTTC. Translation gives CASTPTGGPTGYGYTF.

This clone was observed a single time. V is TRBV19 and J is TRBJ1-5; D gene unclear. The CDR3 has 14 amino acids. Germline V gives CDR1 LNHDA, CDR2 SQIVND (reference sequence). Trimming took off 1 base at V and 3 bases at J, with 7 bases between the two ends. The CDR3 loop is CASSIGQINQPQHF. CDR3 nucleotides: TGTGCCAGTAGTATAGGGCAGATCAATCAGCCCCAGCATTTT.

This chain uses TRBV7-9 with TRBJ2-2; the D gene is possibly TRBD1 (5 bases). This CDR3 comprises 14 residues. Germline V lookup: CDR1 SEHNR, CDR2 FQNEAQ (reference sequence). Trimming cost V 4 bases and J 4 bases, with 10 bases left between them. Here the CDR3 DNA reads TGTGCCAGCAGCTCCTCAGGGTCCACCGGGGAGCTGTTTTTT. This codes for CASSSSGSTGELFF.

V gene TRBV19 combines with J gene TRBJ2-5; 8 bases fit TRBD1. The J segment lost 5 bases and the V segment lost 10 bases, leaving 15 bases of the junction unmatched. The germline gives CDR1 LNHDA, CDR2 SQIVND (reference sequence). The CDR3 has 15 residues. The CDR3, as DNA: TGTGCCACCACCTCTGGACAGGGTAATGTGGAGACCCAGTACTTC. Translated: CATTSGQGNVETQYF.

The chain links TRBV11-2 to TRBJ1-1; no definite D call. The V gene lost 2 bases and the J gene lost 1 base, with 8 bases spanning the gap. The CDR3 is made up of 14 amino acids. Germline V CDR1 and CDR2: SGHAT, FQNNGV. The CDR3 spells CASSLTARNTEAFF. The CDR3 DNA reads as TGTGCCAGCAGCTTAACTGCGAGGAACACTGAAGCTTTCTTT.

The chain is built from TRBV18 and TRBJ2-2, with TRBD1 matching 7 bases. The length of the CDR3 is 17 residues. Trimming cost V 2 bases and J 0 bases; bases outside gene matches: 6. The germline gives CDR1 KGHSH, CDR2 LQKENI. CDR3 sequence reads: CASSPLQGLPNTGELFF. The CDR3 region has the DNA TGTGCCAGCTCACCATTACAGGGGCTCCCGAACACCGGGGAGCTGTTTTTT.